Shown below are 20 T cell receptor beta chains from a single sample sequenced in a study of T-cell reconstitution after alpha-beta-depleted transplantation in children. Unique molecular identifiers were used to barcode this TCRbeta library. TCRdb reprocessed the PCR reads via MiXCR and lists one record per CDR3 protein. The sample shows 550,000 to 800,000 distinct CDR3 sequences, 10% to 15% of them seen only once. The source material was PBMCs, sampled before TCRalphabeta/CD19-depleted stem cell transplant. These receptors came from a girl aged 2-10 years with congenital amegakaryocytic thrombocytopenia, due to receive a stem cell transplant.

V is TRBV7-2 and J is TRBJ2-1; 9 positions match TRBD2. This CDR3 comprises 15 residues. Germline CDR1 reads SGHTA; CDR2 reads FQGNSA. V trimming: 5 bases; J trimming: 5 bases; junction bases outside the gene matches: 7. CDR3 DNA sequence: TGTGCCAGCAGCACATTCCGACTAGCGGACAATGAGCAGTTCTTC. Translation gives CASSTFRLADNEQFF.

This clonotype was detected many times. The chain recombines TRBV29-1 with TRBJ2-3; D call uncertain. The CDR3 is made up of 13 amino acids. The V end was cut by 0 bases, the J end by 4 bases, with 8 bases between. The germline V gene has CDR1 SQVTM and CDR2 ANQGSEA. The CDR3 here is CSVEEASADTQYF. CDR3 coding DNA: TGCAGCGTTGAAGAAGCTAGTGCAGATACGCAGTATTTT.

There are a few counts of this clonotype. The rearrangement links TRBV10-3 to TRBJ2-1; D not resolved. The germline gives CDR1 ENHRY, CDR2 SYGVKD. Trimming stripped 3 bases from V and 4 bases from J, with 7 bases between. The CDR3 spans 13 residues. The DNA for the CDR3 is TGTGCCATCAGTGACGGAGATTACAATGAGCAGTTCTTC. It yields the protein CAISDGDYNEQFF.

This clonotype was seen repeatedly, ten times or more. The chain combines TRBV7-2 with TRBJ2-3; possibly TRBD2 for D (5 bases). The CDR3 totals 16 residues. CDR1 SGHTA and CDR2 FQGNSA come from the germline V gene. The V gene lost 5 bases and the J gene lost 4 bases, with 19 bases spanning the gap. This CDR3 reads CASSPPGGRHADTQYF. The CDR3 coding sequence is TGTGCCAGCAGCCCCCCAGGAGGACGACACGCAGATACGCAGTATTTT.

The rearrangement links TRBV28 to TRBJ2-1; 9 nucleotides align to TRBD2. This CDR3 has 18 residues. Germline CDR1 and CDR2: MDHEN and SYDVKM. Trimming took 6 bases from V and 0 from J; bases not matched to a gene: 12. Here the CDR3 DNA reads TGTGCCAGCAGGGTGGCTAGCGGGACCTTTAGCTCCTACAATGAGCAGTTCTTC. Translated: CASRVASGTFSSYNEQFF.

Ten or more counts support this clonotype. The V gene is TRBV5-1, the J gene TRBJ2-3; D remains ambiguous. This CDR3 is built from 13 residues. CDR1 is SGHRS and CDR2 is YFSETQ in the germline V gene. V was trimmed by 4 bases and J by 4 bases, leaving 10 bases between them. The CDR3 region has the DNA TGCGCCAGCAGCCAGGAGAGCGCAGATACGCAGTATTTT. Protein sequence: CASSQESADTQYF.

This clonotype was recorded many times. Written as DNA, the CDR3 is TGCAGCGTTGGCAACGGACAGGGGGCCTATGAGCAGTTCTTC. Its protein is CSVGNGQGAYEQFF. V and J are TRBV29-1 and TRBJ2-1; 11 bases agree with TRBD1. Germline-derived CDR1 and CDR2 are SQVTM and ANQGSEA. V trimming: 4 bases; J trimming: 8 bases; junction bases outside the gene matches: 7. CDR3 size: 14 residues.

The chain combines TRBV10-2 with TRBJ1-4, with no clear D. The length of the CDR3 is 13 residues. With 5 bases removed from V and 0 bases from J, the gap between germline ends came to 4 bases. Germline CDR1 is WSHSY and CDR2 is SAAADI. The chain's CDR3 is CASSTSTNEKLFF. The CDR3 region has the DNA TGCGCCAGCAGTACATCAACTAATGAAAAACTGTTTTTT.

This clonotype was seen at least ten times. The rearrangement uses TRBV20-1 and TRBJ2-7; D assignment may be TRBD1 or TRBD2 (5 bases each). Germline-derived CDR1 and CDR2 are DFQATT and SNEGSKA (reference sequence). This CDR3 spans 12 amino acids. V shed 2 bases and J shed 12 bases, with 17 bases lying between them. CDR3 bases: TGCAGTGCTAGAAGAGCCGGGACGGAAAGGTACTTC. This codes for CSARRAGTERYF.

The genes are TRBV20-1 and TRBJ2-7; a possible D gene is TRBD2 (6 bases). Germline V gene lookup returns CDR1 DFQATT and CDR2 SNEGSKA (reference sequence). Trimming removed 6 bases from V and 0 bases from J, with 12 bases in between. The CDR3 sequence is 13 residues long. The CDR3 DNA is TGCAGTGCCATATTTAGCGGCTCCTACGAGCAGTACTTC. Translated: CSAIFSGSYEQYF.

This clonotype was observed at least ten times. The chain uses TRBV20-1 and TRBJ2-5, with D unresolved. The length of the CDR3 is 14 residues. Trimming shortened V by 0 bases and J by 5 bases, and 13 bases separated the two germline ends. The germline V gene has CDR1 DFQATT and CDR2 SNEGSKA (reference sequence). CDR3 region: CSARDPTSVETQYF. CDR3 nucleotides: TGCAGTGCTAGAGACCCTACATCAGTGGAGACCCAGTACTTC.

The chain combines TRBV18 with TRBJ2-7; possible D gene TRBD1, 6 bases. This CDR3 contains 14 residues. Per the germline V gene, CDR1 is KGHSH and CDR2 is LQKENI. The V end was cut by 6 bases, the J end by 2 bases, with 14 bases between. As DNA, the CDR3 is TGTGCCAGCTCGGGGGCATTATGTCCCTACGAGCAGTACTTC. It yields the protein CASSGALCPYEQYF.

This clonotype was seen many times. As DNA, the CDR3 is TGCAGTGCTAGTGCCCTAGCGGGAAACACCGGGGAGCTGTTTTTT. Residues: CSASALAGNTGELFF. The V and J genes are TRBV20-1 and TRBJ2-2; 9 bases agree with TRBD2. J was trimmed by 2 bases and V by 3 bases; bases with no gene match: 4. The CDR3 is 15 residues long. CDR1 and CDR2 from the germline V gene are DFQATT and SNEGSKA (reference sequence).

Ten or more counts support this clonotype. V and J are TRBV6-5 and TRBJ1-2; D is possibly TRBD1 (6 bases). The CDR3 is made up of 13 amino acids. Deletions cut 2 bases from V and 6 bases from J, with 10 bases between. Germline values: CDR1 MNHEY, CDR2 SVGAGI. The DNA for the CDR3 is TGTGCCAGCAGTTACCCCGGACAGCATGGCTACACCTTC. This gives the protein CASSYPGQHGYTF.

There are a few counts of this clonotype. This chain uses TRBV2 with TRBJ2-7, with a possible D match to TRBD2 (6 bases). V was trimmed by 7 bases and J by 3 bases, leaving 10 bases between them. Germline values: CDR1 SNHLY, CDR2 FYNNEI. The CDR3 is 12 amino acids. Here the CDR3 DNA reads TGTGCCAGCATTGGGGGACTCTACGAGCAGTACTTC. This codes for CASIGGLYEQYF.

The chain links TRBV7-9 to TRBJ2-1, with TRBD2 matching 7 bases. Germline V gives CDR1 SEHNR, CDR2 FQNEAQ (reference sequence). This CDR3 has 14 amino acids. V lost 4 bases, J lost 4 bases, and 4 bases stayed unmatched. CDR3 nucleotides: TGTGCCAGCAGCTCTAGCGGACCTTACAATGAGCAGTTCTTC. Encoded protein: CASSSSGPYNEQFF.

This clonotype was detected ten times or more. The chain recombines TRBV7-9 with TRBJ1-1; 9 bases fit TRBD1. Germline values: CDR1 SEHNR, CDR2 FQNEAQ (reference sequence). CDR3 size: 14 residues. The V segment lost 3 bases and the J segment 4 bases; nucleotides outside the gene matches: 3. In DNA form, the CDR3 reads TGTGCCAGCAGCTTCCTGGACAGGGGCACTGAAGCTTTCTTT. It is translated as CASSFLDRGTEAFF.

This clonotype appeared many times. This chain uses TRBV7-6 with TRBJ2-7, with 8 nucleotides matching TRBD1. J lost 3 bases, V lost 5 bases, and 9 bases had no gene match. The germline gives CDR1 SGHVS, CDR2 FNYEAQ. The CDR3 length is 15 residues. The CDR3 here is CASSPGTGQNYEQYF. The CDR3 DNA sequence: TGTGCCAGCAGCCCCGGGACAGGACAAAACTACGAGCAGTACTTC.

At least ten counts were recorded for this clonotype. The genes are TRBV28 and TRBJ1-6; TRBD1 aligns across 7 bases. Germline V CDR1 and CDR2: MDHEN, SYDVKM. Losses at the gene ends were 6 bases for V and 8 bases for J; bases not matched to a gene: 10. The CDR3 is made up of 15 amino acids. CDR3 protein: CASSLRGGFHSPLHF. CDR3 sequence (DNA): TGTGCCAGCAGCCTAAGAGGGGGCTTTCATTCACCCCTCCACTTT. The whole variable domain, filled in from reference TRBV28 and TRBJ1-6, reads DVKVTQSSRYLVKRTGEKVFLECVQDMDHENMFWYRQDPGLGLRLIYFSYDVKMKEKGDIPEGYSVSREKKERFSLILESASTNQTSMYLCASSLRGGFHSPLHFGNGTRLTVT.

The CDR3 reads CASLRQEGTTDTQYF. CDR3 nucleotides: TGTGCCAGTCTCCGCCAGGAGGGTACCACAGATACGCAGTATTTT. V is TRBV6-2 or TRBV6-3 and J is TRBJ2-3; TRBD2 might be the D (6 bases). The ends were cut back, 9 bases at V and 2 bases at J, with 18 bases in the middle. Germline loops: CDR1 MNHEY, CDR2 SVGEGT. This CDR3 has 15 residues.